The 8 T cell receptor beta chains given below trace back to one sample, sequenced in a study of T cell responses to AZD1222 COVID-19 vaccine. Measured with immunoSEQ multiplex PCR; TCRdb has only the in-frame clones, and not every one. The table shows 80,000 to 100,000 clones, with 88% occurring only once. The material was peripheral blood, obtained on day 0 of MenACWY control vaccination. The source of these receptors is an adult in good health.

This chain connects TRBV12-3 or TRBV12-4 to TRBJ1-1; TRBD1 matches 8 bases. The CDR3 is made up of 13 amino acids. The ends lost 6 bases at V and 3 bases at J; junction bases unmatched: 3. CDR3 protein: CASSLTGDTEAFF. Here the CDR3 DNA reads TGTGCCAGCAGCCTGACAGGGGACACTGAAGCTTTCTTT.

The chain links TRBV27 to TRBJ2-5; the match to TRBD2 covers 16 bases. Germline CDR1 reads MNHEY; CDR2 reads SMNVEV (reference sequence). This CDR3 has 17 residues. Trimming took 5 bases from V and 5 from J; bases not matched to a gene: 8. CDR3 DNA sequence: TGTGCCAGCAGTCCAGGGACTAGCGGGGGGGTGGCGGAGACCCAGTACTTC. It encodes CASSPGTSGGVAETQYF.

The gene calls are TRBV30 and TRBJ1-1; TRBD1 aligns across 7 bases. The CDR3 covers 13 residues. CDR1 and CDR2 from the germline V gene are GTSNPN and SVGIG (reference sequence). Unmatched junction bases numbered 12, after V lost 5 bases and J lost 9 bases. CDR3 in DNA: TGTGCCTGGGACAGGGACCGGAACTTGAAAGCTTTCTTT. Amino acids: CAWDRDRNLKAFF.

The chain links TRBV7-8 to TRBJ1-1; no definite D call. CDR3 size: 14 residues. CDR1 and CDR2 (germline): SGHVS, FQNEAQ. The ends were cut back, 4 bases at V and 4 bases at J, with 13 bases in the middle. The CDR3 loop is CASSSDVFGTEAFF. CDR3 nucleotide sequence: TGTGCCAGCAGCTCCGATGTTTTTGGCACTGAAGCTTTCTTT.

The chain couples TRBV5-1 to TRBJ2-3; D possibly corresponds to TRBD2 (6 bases). V was cut by 0 bases and J by 4 bases, with 12 bases left in between. This CDR3 is built from 15 residues. Germline V gene data show CDR1 as SGHRS and CDR2 as YFSETQ. The CDR3, as DNA: TGCGCCAGCAGCTTGGATCCGGGGGTGGCAGATACGCAGTATTTT. Protein product: CASSLDPGVADTQYF.

CDR3 residues: CATALDSGTSAGELFF. CDR3 in DNA: TGTGCCACCGCGCTAGACTCCGGGACTAGTGCCGGGGAGCTGTTTTTT. This sequence joins TRBV19 and TRBJ2-2; 8 nucleotides match TRBD2. In germline, CDR1 is LNHDA, CDR2 SQIVND (reference sequence). The J segment lost 6 bases and the V segment lost 10 bases, leaving 16 bases of the junction unmatched. The CDR3 runs 16 residues.

This chain links TRBV6-5 with TRBJ2-7, with D perhaps TRBD2 (6 bases). Germline-derived CDR1 and CDR2 are MNHEY and SVGAGI. This CDR3 contains 15 residues. V shed 2 bases and J shed 2 bases, with 13 bases lying between them. The CDR3 DNA follows: TGTGCCAGCAGTTACCGTCCTGGGGGGACCTACGAGCAGTACTTC. Translating it yields CASSYRPGGTYEQYF.

V usage is TRBV30 and J usage is TRBJ1-4; possibly TRBD1 for D (5 bases). The V end was cut by 0 bases, the J end by 8 bases, with 13 bases between. Germline loops: CDR1 GTSNPN, CDR2 SVGIG (reference sequence). The CDR3 is 14 amino acids. DNA for the CDR3: TGTGCCTGGAGTGTACCGCGAAAGGGGGAAAAACTGTTTTTT. Its protein is CAWSVPRKGEKLFF.